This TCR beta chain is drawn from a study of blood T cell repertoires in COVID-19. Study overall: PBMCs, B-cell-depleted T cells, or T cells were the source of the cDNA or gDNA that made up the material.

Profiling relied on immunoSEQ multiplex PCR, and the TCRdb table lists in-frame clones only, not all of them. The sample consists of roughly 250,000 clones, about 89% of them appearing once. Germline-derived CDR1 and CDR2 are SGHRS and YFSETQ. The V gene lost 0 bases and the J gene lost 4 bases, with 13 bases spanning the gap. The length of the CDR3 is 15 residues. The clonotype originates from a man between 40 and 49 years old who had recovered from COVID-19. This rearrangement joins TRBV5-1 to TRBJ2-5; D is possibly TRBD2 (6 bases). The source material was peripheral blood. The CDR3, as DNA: TGCGCCAGCAGCTTGGGGCTAGCGATGGCAGAGACCCAGTACTTC. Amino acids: CASSLGLAMAETQYF.